These T cell receptor beta chains were read from a single sample in a study of blood T cell repertoires in COVID-19. TCRdb's copy holds only in-frame clones and misses some; the assay was immunoSEQ multiplex PCR. The sample shows 300,000 to 400,000 clones, approximately 89% of them seen only once. Sequencing used PBMCs or T cells enriched from blood (not recorded which). Receptors were obtained from a young man who had recovered from COVID-19. CDR3s leave out the opening cysteine and the closing phenylalanine or tryptophan. The order of the fields is D gene, V gene, clone size, CDR3 protein. A D gene is named only where the DNA matches it firmly. For some rows the clone size is stated as once, few or many, or as a class when expanded; others skip it.

.	TRBV6-5	.	ASRSQGNTEAF
.	TRBV5-1	.	ASSPSGLNTGELF
.	TRBV19	.	ASGQAPNYGYT
TRBD1	TRBV7-9	.	ASSSGGYSNQPQH
.	TRBV30	.	AWSITGIQF
TRBD1	TRBV28	.	ASSFAGGYQPQH
.	TRBV11-2	once	ASSWRGKYNEQF
TRBD1	TRBV29-1	.	SVEGDRGGGTEAF
.	TRBV7-9	few	ASSSTGELF
TRBD1	TRBV10-3	few	AISYPGTGPIPSTFNYGYT
TRBD1	TRBV7-9	.	ASSLGDRYSYEQY
TRBD2	TRBV7-8	.	ASSHRLAGTAGELF
.	TRBV6-1	few	ASSEDSNYGYT
.	TRBV15	.	ATSTNVGARETQY
TRBD1	TRBV7-9	.	ASRDRDNQPQH
TRBD2	TRBV4-1	few	ASSQEERGSYNEQF
.	TRBV2	.	ASSEFPGNYEQY
.	TRBV6-5	.	ASSRLPGGGETQY
.	TRBV21-1	.	ASSIGTGGPPGELF
.	TRBV3-1/TRBV3-2	.	ASSQHTPGQTNYGYT
TRBD1	TRBV19	.	AIPGGSTDTQY
TRBD1	TRBV6-5	.	ASSYGQGGNYGYT
TRBD1	TRBV2	.	ASTPDRGPSLDTEAF
.	TRBV5-1	.	ASSLAGDQPQH
.	TRBV11-2	once	ASSLAYRTAYSGANVLT
.	TRBV24-1	.	ATSDPSATTKETQY
.	TRBV6-4	.	ASSRGQNTGELF
.	TRBV19	once	ASSSTGGGGSNQPQH
.	TRBV5-6	once	ASSPGGPPDTQY
.	TRBV3-1/TRBV3-2	.	ASSQETGTPPYEQY
TRBD2	TRBV28	.	ASSIRVAGAQGGSTDTQY
.	TRBV7-9	.	ASSLNRGNEQF
.	TRBV20-1	.	SPIDYGYT
.	TRBV15	once	ATSRGRLLIYEQY
TRBD2	TRBV11-3	.	ASSHTRTSGGYTDTQY
.	TRBV4-2	.	ASSQGNGYGYT
TRBD2	TRBV7-6	.	ASSYTSGGYEQY
TRBD2	TRBV5-1	.	ASSLAGAGGTQETQY
.	TRBV5-1	.	ASSFSGQSSNTEAF
TRBD2	TRBV3-1/TRBV3-2	.	ASSRTSGDTYEQY
.	TRBV6-5	.	ASSPHGTMNTEAF
.	TRBV15	.	ATSRGWARVDTEAF
.	TRBV28	.	ASRGTGWRYGYT
.	TRBV5-4	.	ASSLYGYNEQF
TRBD2	TRBV28	.	ASIPSGGLDTQY
.	TRBV10-3	few	AISPGQSSGNTIY
TRBD2	TRBV27	.	ASSPWTSGSRETQY
.	TRBV7-8	.	ASSLQGGNQPQH
TRBD1	TRBV4-1	.	ASSQDGQGDSPLH
TRBD2	TRBV5-4	.	ASSLKLAGETQY
TRBD2	TRBV5-4	.	ASSLGLAGGSTDTQY
.	TRBV5-1	.	ASSFKIDSYEQY